This T cell receptor beta chain emerged from a study of T cell responses to AZD1222 COVID-19 vaccine. Clones were sequenced by immunoSEQ multiplex PCR, and TCRdb holds only the in-frame ones, with some missing. Of approximately 170,000 clones listed, approximately 90% are singletons. In regard to this clone: The target antigen is unknown.

Study outcomes and limitations: Dominant at 160-218 and 743-854, vaccine-associated CD4 TCRs also spanned spike. After two AZD1222 doses, spike-specific TCR breadth and depth rose versus day 0. Seropositive at baseline were only six AZD1222 recipients.

This CDR3 contains 16 residues. In germline, CDR1 is LGHNA, CDR2 YNFKEQ. The ends were cut back, 7 bases at V and 1 base at J, with 18 bases in the middle. This TCR came from an adult in good health. The chain couples TRBV4-2 to TRBJ2-3; D not certain. The specimen comprised peripheral blood, sampled on day 0 of AZD1222 vaccination. The CDR3 sequence: CASKKLGISGTDTQYF. For the CDR3, the DNA is TGTGCCAGCAAGAAGCTTGGGATCAGCGGCACAGATACGCAGTATTTT.